The 3 T cell receptor beta chains given below trace back to one sample, sequenced in a study of T cell repertoires in cytomegalovirus infection (dated by TCRdb to the late 2010s). Antigens for these TCRs are unknown. The run used an Illumina HiSeq 1500. TCRdb trimmed public reads at Q25 via fastp, called clones via MiXCR and kept in-frame beta chains. Rows merge per CDR3 protein into single entries with the most common DNA and genes. The sample profile shows approximately 730,000 distinct CDR3 sequences; about 27% of them were found once. The ten biggest clones cover around 13% of the sample. What the treatment or condition label conveys for this sample: in vitro stimulation with specific CMV peptide epitopes to enrich CMV-specific T cells. The sample in question was cultured CD8+ T cells from PBMCs, obtained from culture after CMV antigen stimulation. These receptors originate from a human donor in good health (CMV status not recorded). Some clones in this sample may be carry-over from other donors' samples.

This clonotype showed up many times. The rearrangement links TRBV7-2 to TRBJ1-2; 10 bases are shared with TRBD1. The CDR3 length is 18 residues. CDR1 and CDR2 from the germline V gene are SGHTA and FQGNSA. V was pared by 0 bases and J by 8 bases, with 15 bases of the junction left unmatched. The CDR3 is CASSLAPYFPGTGDGYTF. The CDR3 DNA reads TGTGCCAGCAGCTTAGCGCCTTACTTCCCCGGGACAGGGGACGGCTACACCTTC.

This chain uses TRBV6-2 or TRBV6-3 with TRBJ2-1; D is unclear. Germline CDR1 and CDR2: MNHEY and SVGEGT. This CDR3 has 18 residues. V was clipped by 0 bases and J by 4 bases, with 19 bases between them. The CDR3: CASSYSTKARVPYNEQFF. CDR3 in DNA: TGTGCCAGCAGTTACTCGACCAAAGCGCGAGTACCATACAATGAGCAGTTCTTC.

A few counts support this clonotype. The V gene is TRBV7-2, the J gene TRBJ2-1; D gene ambiguous. This CDR3 contains 12 residues. With 3 bases removed from V and 9 bases from J, the gap between germline ends came to 9 bases. Germline V lookup: CDR1 SGHTA, CDR2 FQGNSA. The CDR3 reads CASSFPKGEQFF. The DNA of the CDR3 is TGTGCCAGCAGCTTCCCGAAAGGTGAGCAGTTCTTC.